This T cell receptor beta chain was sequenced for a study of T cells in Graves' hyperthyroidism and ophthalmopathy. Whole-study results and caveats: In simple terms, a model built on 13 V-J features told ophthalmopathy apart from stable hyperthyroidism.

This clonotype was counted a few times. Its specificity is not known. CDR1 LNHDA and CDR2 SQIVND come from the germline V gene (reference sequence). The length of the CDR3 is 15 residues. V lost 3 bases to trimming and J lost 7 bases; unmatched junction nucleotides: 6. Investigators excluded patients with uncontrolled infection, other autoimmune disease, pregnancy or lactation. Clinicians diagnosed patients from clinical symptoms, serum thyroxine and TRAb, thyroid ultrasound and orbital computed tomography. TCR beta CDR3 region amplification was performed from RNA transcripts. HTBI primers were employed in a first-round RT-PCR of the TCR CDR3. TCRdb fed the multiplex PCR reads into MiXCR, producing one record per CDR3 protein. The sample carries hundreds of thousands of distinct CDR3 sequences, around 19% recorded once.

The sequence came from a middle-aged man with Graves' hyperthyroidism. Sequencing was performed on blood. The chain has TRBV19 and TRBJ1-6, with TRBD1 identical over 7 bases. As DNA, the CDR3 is TGTGCCAGTAGTATTGGTTCGACAGGGAATTCACCCCTCCACTTT. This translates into CASSIGSTGNSPLHF.